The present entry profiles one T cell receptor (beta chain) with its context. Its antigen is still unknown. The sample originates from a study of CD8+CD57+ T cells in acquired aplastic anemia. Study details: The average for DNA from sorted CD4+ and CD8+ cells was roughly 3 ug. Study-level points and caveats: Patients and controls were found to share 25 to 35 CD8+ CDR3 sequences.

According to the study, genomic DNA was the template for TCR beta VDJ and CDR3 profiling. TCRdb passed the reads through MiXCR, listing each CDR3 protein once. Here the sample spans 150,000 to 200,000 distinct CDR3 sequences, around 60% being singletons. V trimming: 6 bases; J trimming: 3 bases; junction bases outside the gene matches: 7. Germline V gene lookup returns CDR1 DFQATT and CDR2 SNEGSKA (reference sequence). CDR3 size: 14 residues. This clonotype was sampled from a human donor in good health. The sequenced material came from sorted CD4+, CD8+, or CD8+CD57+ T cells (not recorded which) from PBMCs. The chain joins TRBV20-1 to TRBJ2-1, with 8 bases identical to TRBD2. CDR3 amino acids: CSARLALDYNEQFF. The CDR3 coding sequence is TGCAGTGCCAGACTAGCGCTGGACTACAATGAGCAGTTCTTC.